The clone carrying this TCR beta chain was counted only a few times. For the library, individual cDNA molecules each received unique molecular identifiers. TCRdb recomputed calls from the RACE reads with MiXCR, one row per CDR3 protein. The profile shows roughly 100,000 distinct CDR3 sequences, 30% to 35% of them singletons. The sample is drawn from a study of human T cells and chemical hapten exposure. In the study overall: Each patient's scalp received weekly diphenylcyclopropenone throughout the roughly 25-week study.

Germline V lookup: CDR1 KGHDR, CDR2 SFDVKD. Trimming cost V 4 bases and J 1 base, with 18 bases left between them. The CDR3 runs 17 residues. Time point defined: patch test 3, about 24 weeks after DPC sensitization. Treatment of the sample: therapeutic diphenylcyclopropenone sensitization with weekly scalp DPC. Extraction yielded total RNA from whole blood (unfractionated). Sequences were derived from whole blood, sampled in connection with sensitization to the hapten diphenylcyclopropenone (DPC). This clonotype originated in a man in his forties with alopecia areata. Some clones in this sample may be carry-over from other donors' samples. The chain recombines TRBV24-1 with TRBJ2-5; weak D call: TRBD2 (5 bases). Here the CDR3 reads CATSEAQRGPSQETQYF. CDR3 DNA sequence: TGTGCCACCAGTGAAGCGCAGAGAGGGCCCAGCCAAGAGACCCAGTACTTC.